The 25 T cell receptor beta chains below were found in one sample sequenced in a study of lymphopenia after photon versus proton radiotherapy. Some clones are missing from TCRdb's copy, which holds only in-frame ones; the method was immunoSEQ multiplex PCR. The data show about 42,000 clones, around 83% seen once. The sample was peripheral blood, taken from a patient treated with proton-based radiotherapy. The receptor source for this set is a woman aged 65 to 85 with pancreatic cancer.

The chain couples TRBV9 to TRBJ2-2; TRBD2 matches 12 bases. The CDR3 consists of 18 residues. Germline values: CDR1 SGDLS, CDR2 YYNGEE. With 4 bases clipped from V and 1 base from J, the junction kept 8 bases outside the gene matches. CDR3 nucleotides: TGTGCCAGCAGCCCCGGGACTAGCGGGCCTATGAACACCGGGGAGCTGTTTTTT. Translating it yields CASSPGTSGPMNTGELFF.

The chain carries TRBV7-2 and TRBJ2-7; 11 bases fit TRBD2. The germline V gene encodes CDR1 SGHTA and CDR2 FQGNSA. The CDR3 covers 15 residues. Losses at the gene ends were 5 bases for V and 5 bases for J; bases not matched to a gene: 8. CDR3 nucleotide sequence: TGTGCCAGCAGCAATACTAGCGGGAGTTGGCACGAGCAGTACTTC. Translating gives CASSNTSGSWHEQYF. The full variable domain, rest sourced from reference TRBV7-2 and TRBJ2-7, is GAGVSQSPSNKVTEKGKDVELRCDPISGHTALYWYRQSLGQGLEFLIYFQGNSAPDKSGLPSDRFSAERTGGSVSTLTIQRTQQEDSAVYLCASSNTSGSWHEQYFGPGTRLTVT.

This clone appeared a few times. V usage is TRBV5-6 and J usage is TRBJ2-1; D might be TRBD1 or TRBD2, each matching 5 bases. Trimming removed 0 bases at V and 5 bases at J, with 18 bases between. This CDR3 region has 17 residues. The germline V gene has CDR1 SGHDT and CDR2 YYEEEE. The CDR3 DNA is TGTGCCAGCAGCTTGGCCTCGGGCTTAGAGGGACACAATGAGCAGTTCTTC. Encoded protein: CASSLASGLEGHNEQFF.

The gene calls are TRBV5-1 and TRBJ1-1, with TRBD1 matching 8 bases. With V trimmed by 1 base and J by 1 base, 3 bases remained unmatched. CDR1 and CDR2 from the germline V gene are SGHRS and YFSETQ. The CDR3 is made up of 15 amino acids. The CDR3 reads CASSLPTGGNTEAFF. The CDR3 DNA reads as TGCGCCAGCAGCTTGCCAACAGGGGGGAACACTGAAGCTTTCTTT.

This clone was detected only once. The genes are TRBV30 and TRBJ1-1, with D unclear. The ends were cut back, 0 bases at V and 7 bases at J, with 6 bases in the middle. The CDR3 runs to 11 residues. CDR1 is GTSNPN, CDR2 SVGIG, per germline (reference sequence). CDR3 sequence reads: CAWSVAHEAFF. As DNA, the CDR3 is TGTGCCTGGAGTGTAGCCCATGAAGCTTTCTTT.

For the CDR3, the DNA is TGTGCCAGCAGTTTTAGCGGCGCGAGGACCGGGGAGCTGTTTTTT. It codes for CASSFSGARTGELFF. The chain has TRBV28 and TRBJ2-2; TRBD2 might be the D (6 bases). The CDR3 is 15 amino acids. The V gene's germline CDR1 is MDHEN and CDR2 SYDVKM. V lost 3 bases to trimming and J lost 5 bases, with 13 bases between them.

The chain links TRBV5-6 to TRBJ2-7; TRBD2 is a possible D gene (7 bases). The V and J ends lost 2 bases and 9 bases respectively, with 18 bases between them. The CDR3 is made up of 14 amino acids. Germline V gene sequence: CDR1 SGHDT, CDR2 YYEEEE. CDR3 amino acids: CASSLPAGARGQYF. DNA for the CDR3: TGTGCCAGCAGCTTACCTGCGGGGGCGCGGGGGCAGTACTTC.

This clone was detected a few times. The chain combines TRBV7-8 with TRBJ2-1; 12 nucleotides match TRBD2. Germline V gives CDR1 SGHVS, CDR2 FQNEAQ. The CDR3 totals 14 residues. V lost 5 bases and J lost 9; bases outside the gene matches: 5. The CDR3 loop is CASSTRTSGAEQFF. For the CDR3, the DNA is TGTGCCAGCAGCACTCGGACTAGCGGGGCTGAGCAGTTCTTC.

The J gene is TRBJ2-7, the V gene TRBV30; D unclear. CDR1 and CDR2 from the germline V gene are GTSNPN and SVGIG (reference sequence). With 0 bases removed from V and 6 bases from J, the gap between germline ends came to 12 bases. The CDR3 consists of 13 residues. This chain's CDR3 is CAWSVNLSAEQYF. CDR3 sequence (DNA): TGTGCCTGGAGTGTAAATCTCTCGGCCGAGCAGTACTTC.

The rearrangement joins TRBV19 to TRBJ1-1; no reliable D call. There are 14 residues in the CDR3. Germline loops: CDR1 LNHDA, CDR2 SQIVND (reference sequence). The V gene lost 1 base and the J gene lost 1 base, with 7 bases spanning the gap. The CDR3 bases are TGTGCCAGTAGTATAGGGACGGCGAACACTGAAGCTTTCTTT. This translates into CASSIGTANTEAFF.

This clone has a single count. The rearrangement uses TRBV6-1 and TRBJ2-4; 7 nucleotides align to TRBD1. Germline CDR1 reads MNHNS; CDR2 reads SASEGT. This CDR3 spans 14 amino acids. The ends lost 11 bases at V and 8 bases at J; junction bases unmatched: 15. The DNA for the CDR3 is TGTGCCTCTCGAGACAGGGCGTTAGGAGACATTCAGTACTTC. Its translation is CASRDRALGDIQYF.

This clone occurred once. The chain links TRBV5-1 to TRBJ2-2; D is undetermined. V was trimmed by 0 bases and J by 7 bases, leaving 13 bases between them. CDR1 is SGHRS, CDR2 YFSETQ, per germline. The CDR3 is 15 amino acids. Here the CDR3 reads CASSLVLGADGELFF. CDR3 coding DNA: TGCGCCAGCAGCTTGGTATTAGGTGCGGACGGGGAGCTGTTTTTT.

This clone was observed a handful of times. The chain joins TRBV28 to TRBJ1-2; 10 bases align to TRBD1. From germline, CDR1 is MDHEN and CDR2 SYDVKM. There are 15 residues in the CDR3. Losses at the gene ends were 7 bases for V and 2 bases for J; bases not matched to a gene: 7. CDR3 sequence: CASMTPGQGNYGYTF. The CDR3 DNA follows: TGTGCCAGCATGACACCGGGACAGGGGAACTATGGCTACACCTTC.

In DNA, the CDR3 is TGTGCCAGCAGTTTAGGTGTATCTAATGAAAAACTGTTTTTT. This translates into CASSLGVSNEKLFF. The chain employs TRBV28 and TRBJ1-4, with no clear D. With 2 bases removed from V and 3 bases from J, the gap between germline ends came to 7 bases. CDR3 size: 14 residues. Germline CDR1 MDHEN, CDR2 SYDVKM.

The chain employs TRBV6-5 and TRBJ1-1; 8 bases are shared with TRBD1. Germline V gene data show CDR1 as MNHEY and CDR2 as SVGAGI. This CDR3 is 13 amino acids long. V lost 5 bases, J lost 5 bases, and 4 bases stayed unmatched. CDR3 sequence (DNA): TGTGCCAGCAGTCGACAGGGGACGACTGAAGCTTTCTTT. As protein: CASSRQGTTEAFF.

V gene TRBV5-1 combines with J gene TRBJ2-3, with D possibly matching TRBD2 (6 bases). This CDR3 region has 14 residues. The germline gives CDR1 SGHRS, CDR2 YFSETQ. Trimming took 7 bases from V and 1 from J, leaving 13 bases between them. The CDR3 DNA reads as TGCGCCAGCTGCCTGGCTAGCGGCACAGATACGCAGTATTTT. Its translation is CASCLASGTDTQYF.

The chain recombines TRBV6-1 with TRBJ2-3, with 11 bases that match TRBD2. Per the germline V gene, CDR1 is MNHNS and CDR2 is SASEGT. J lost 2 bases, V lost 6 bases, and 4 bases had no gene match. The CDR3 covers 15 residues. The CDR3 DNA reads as TGTGCCAGCAGAGGGACTAGCGGAAACACAGATACGCAGTATTTT. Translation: CASRGTSGNTDTQYF.

The CDR3: CASSYSQAGAGQPQHF. DNA of the CDR3: TGTGCCAGCAGTTACTCTCAGGCTGGAGCCGGGCAGCCCCAGCATTTT. The chain recombines TRBV6-5 with TRBJ1-5; no definite D call. V gave up 0 bases and J gave up 7 bases, with 16 bases separating them. CDR3 length equals 16 residues. The germline V gene has CDR1 MNHEY and CDR2 SVGAGI.

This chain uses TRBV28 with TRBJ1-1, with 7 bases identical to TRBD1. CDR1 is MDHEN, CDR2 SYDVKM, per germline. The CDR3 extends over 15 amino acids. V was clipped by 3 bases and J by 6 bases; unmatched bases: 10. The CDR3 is CASSFRGRGLAEAFF. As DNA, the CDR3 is TGTGCCAGCAGTTTTCGGGGCAGGGGGTTGGCTGAAGCTTTCTTT.

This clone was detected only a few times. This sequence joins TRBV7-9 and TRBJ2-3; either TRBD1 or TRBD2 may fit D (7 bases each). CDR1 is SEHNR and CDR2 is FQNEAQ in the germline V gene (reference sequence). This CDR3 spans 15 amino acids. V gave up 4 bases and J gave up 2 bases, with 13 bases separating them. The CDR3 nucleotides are TGTGCCAGCAGCTCTCCAGGGGGGGACACAGATACGCAGTATTTT. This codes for CASSSPGGDTDTQYF.

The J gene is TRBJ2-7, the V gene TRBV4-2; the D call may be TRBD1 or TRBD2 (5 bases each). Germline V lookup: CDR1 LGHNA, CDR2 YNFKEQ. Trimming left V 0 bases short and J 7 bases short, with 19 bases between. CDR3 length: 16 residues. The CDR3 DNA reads TGTGCCAGCAGCCAAGACCCGGGACGGGGCTACGAGGAGCAGTACTTC. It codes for CASSQDPGRGYEEQYF.

CDR3 in amino acids: CASSRTDNQETQYF. The CDR3 nucleotides read TGCGCCAGCAGCCGAACGGATAACCAAGAGACCCAGTACTTC. The chain combines TRBV5-1 with TRBJ2-5; no reliable D call. The V gene lost 4 bases and the J gene lost 0 bases, with 10 bases spanning the gap. The germline V gene encodes CDR1 SGHRS and CDR2 YFSETQ. The CDR3 extends over 14 amino acids.

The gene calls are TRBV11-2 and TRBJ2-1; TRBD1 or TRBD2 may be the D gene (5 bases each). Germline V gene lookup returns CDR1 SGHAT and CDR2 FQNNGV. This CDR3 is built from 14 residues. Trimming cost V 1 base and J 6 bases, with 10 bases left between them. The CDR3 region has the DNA TGTGCCAGCAGCTTAGGCAGGGCGGGCAATGAGCAGTTCTTC. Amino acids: CASSLGRAGNEQFF.

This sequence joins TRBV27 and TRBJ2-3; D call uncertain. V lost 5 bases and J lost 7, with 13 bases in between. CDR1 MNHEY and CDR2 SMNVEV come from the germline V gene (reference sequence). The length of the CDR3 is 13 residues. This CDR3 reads CASSDTYANTQYF. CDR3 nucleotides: TGTGCCAGCAGTGATACGTACGCAAATACGCAGTATTTT.

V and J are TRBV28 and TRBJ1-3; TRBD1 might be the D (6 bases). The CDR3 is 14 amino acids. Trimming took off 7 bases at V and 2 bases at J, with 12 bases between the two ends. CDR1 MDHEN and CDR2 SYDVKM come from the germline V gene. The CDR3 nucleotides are TGTGCCAGCACCTCAGGGGCAGCTGGAAACACCATATATTTT. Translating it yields CASTSGAAGNTIYF.